The clone carrying this T cell receptor beta chain has a handful of counts. This sample was taken from a study of beta chain features in type 1 diabetes. One heparinised blood draw, averaging about 100 mL, came from each donor. Reverse transcription of all isolated RNA meant that expressed TCRB transcripts were sequenced. Repertoires were generated with immunoSEQ multiplex PCR, while TCRdb's copy carries only in-frame clones and drops some. The sample includes around 290,000 clones, roughly 8% of them seen just once. This TCR came from a young woman in good health. Sequenced sample: central memory CD4+ T cells from blood.

The CDR3 DNA reads as TGTGCCAGCACGGCGGGGAAAAGGGGTCAGCCCCAGCATTTT. It encodes CASTAGKRGQPQHF. This chain joins TRBV2 and TRBJ1-5, with D tentatively TRBD1 (5 bases). The germline gives CDR1 SNHLY, CDR2 FYNNEI. The CDR3 is made up of 14 amino acids. Trimming left V 7 bases short and J 6 bases short, with 16 bases between.